The 8 T cell receptor beta chains below all came from one sample that was sequenced in a study of blood T cell repertoires in COVID-19. Data came from immunoSEQ multiplex PCR; TCRdb stores just in-frame clones and leaves some out. Found here are roughly 140,000 clones, 84% of them singletons; the top ten hold 8.8%. The sample consisted of peripheral blood. Every receptor here comes from a woman at least 80 years old in a cohort sampled during active or convalescent COVID-19.

The rearrangement links TRBV7-6 to TRBJ2-1, with 7 bases aligning to TRBD1. J was trimmed by 4 bases and V by 6 bases; bases with no gene match: 9. Germline lookup yields CDR1 SGHVS and CDR2 FNYEAQ. The CDR3 covers 15 residues. In DNA, the CDR3 is TGTGCCAGCAGTGAAGGTCCGGGACAGTACAATGAGCAGTTCTTC. Its translation: CASSEGPGQYNEQFF.

The rearrangement joins TRBV7-2 to TRBJ1-4, with TRBD1 identical over 10 bases. The CDR3 contains 14 residues. CDR1 is SGHTA, CDR2 FQGNSA, per germline. The J segment lost 5 bases and the V segment lost 4 bases, leaving 1 base of the junction unmatched. The CDR3 reads CASSSDRGNEKLFF. The CDR3 region has the DNA TGTGCCAGCAGCTCGGACAGGGGGAATGAAAAACTGTTTTTT.

The chain combines TRBV3-1 (or the pseudogene TRBV3-2) with TRBJ1-6; 7 bases line up with TRBD1. This CDR3 has 15 residues. In germline, CDR1 is LGHDT, CDR2 YNNKEL (reference sequence). V gave up 1 base and J gave up 4 bases; unmatched junction bases: 1. CDR3 bases: TGTGCCAGCAGCCAAGTACAGGGGTATAATTCACCCCTCCACTTT. Protein: CASSQVQGYNSPLHF.

The chain uses TRBV6-1 and TRBJ1-1; D not certain. The CDR3 has 15 amino acids. Germline CDR1 is MNHNS and CDR2 is SASEGT. The V end was cut by 1 base, the J end by 2 bases, with 11 bases between. The CDR3: CASSEGRSRNTEAFF. In DNA, the CDR3 is TGTGCCAGCAGTGAAGGCAGGTCCCGTAACACTGAAGCTTTCTTT.

V usage is TRBV29-1 and J usage is TRBJ2-1; 8 nucleotides agree with TRBD2. Germline CDR1 and CDR2: SQVTM and ANQGSEA. The CDR3 sequence is 13 residues long. The V segment lost 3 bases and the J segment 5 bases; nucleotides outside the gene matches: 3. The CDR3 sequence is CSVDGGGHNEQFF. The CDR3 DNA reads as TGCAGCGTTGACGGGGGGGGCCACAATGAGCAGTTCTTC.

The chain uses TRBV28 and TRBJ2-1; TRBD1 matches at 9 bases. From germline, CDR1 is MDHEN and CDR2 SYDVKM. Trimming cost V 4 bases and J 1 base; bases outside gene matches: 5. The CDR3 runs 16 residues. The CDR3 spells CASSSGTGTSYNEQFF. CDR3 sequence (DNA): TGTGCCAGCAGTTCTGGGACAGGGACGTCCTACAATGAGCAGTTCTTC.

There are many counts of this clone. The chain uses TRBV6-1 and TRBJ1-3, with a weak D call TRBD1 (5 bases). V was shortened by 3 bases and J by 8 bases, with 17 bases between the two germline ends. There are 15 residues in the CDR3. Germline V gene lookup returns CDR1 MNHNS and CDR2 SASEGT. Here the CDR3 reads CASSDGQGGVDTIYF. The CDR3 DNA follows: TGTGCCAGCAGTGACGGGCAGGGAGGGGTGGACACCATATATTTT.

This sequence joins TRBV11-2 and TRBJ1-2; D not certain. V shed 3 bases and J shed 3 bases, with 8 bases lying between them. The CDR3 is 13 residues long. CDR1 is SGHAT and CDR2 is FQNNGV in the germline V gene. CDR3 loop: CASSFRSHYGYTF. The CDR3 DNA follows: TGTGCCAGCAGCTTCAGATCCCACTATGGCTACACCTTC.